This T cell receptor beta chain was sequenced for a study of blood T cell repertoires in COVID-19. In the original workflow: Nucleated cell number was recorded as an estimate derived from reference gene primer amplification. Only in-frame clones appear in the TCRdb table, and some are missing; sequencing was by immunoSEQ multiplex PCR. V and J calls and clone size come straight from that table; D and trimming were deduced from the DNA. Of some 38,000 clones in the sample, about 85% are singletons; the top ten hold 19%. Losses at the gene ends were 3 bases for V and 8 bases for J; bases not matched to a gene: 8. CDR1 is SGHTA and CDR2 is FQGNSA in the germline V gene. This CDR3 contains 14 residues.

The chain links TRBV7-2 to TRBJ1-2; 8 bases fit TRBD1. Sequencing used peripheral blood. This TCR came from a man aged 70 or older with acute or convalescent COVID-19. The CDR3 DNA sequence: TGTGCCAGCAGCTTGGACAGGGTAAATAGGGGCTACACCTTC. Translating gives CASSLDRVNRGYTF.